The present entry profiles one T cell receptor beta chain with its context. Its specificity is not known. This record belongs to a study of vaccination effects on CD4 cells after COVID-19. Germline V gene sequence: CDR1 SGHAT, CDR2 FQNNGV. V was pared by 3 bases and J by 6 bases, with 2 bases of the junction left unmatched. The CDR3 covers 14 residues. The table came from immunoSEQ multiplex PCR; TCRdb's copy has only in-frame clones and leaves some out. The sample lists just under 75,000 clones; 65% to 80% were seen once. Ahead of sequencing, the ViraFEST assay grew antigen-specific CD4+ T cells using viral peptide pools. CD4+ T cells were isolated after around 10 days of culture. Absence of prior SARS-CoV-2 infection characterized the vaccine recipients, who showed negative nucleocapsid antibodies.

The sample was CD4+ T cells from PBMCs cultured with HCoV-NL63 spike peptides, taken before COVID-19 vaccination. V and J are TRBV11-2 and TRBJ2-3; 11 nucleotides agree with TRBD1. This TCR came from a human donor who received a COVID-19 vaccine. CDR3 protein: CASSFGQGADTQYF. CDR3 coding DNA: TGTGCCAGCAGCTTTGGACAGGGGGCTGATACGCAGTATTTT. The whole variable domain, remainder taken from reference TRBV11-2 and TRBJ2-3, is EAGVAQSPRYKIIEKRQSVAFWCNPISGHATLYWYQQILGQGPKLLIQFQNNGVVDDSQLPKDRFSAERLKGVDSTLKIQPAKLEDSAVYLCASSFGQGADTQYFGPGTRLTVL.